This T cell receptor (beta chain) appears in the sequencing data of a study of blood T cell repertoires in COVID-19. The CDR3 loop spans 13 amino acids. Trimming took 5 bases from V and 6 from J, leaving 16 bases between them. CDR1 SQVTM and CDR2 ANQGSEA come from the germline V gene. Sequenced by immunoSEQ multiplex PCR; TCRdb stores in-frame clones only, minus some. The sample records more than 85,000 clones, about 80% being singletons. Specimen: peripheral blood. The chain combines TRBV29-1 with TRBJ1-2, with D possibly TRBD1 on 6 matching bases. The TCR comes from a human donor in a cohort sampled during active COVID-19. The CDR3 here is CSVLRNRADGYTF. CDR3 bases: TGCAGCGTTCTCCGAAACAGGGCTGATGGCTACACCTTC.